The rows below give T cell receptor beta chains drawn from one sample of a study of blood T cell repertoires in COVID-19. Repertoires were generated with immunoSEQ multiplex PCR, while TCRdb's copy carries only in-frame clones and drops some. The sample contains 200,000 to 250,000 clones, 88% of which appear only once. The sequenced sample was peripheral blood. These receptors all come from a man in his 70s with acute or convalescent COVID-19. Each CDR3 is given with its conserved first and last residue. D genes are given only for firm matches. Rows may omit the clone size; those that give it use once, few, many or a size class.

j_gene | d_gene | abundance | v_gene | CDR3nt | CDR3aa
TRBJ1-1 | TRBD1 | - | TRBV7-6 | TGTGCCAGCAGCAGAGCCGACAGGGGGTACACTGAAGCTTTCTTT | CASSRADRGYTEAFF
TRBJ1-1 | - | - | TRBV25-1 | TGTGCCAGCAGCGCCTTTGATAGGAACACTGAAGCTTTCTTT | CASSAFDRNTEAFF
TRBJ1-2 | - | once | TRBV5-6 | TGTGCCAGCAGCGGGATTGAGGAGGGGAGGCTTGGAGGCTACACCTTC | CASSGIEEGRLGGYTF
TRBJ2-1 | TRBD1 | once | TRBV11-2 | TGTGCCAGCAGCCCGCCGGACAGGGAAATTTACAATGAGCAGTTCTTC | CASSPPDREIYNEQFF
TRBJ1-4 | - | - | TRBV3-1/TRBV3-2 | TGTGCCAGCAGCCTAGGCGGGCAGTTTAATGAAAAACTGTTTTTT | CASSLGGQFNEKLFF
TRBJ1-3 | - | few | TRBV2 | TGTGCCAGCAGTGAAGCAGGCAGGAGGGGATCTGGAAACACCATATATTTT | CASSEAGRRGSGNTIYF
TRBJ2-7 | - | - | TRBV28 | TGTGCCAGCAGTTTTTCAGGGGATAGCGAGCAGTACTTC | CASSFSGDSEQYF
TRBJ1-4 | TRBD1 | - | TRBV11-2 | TGTGCCAGCAGCTTAGCACAGGGGCGGAATGAAAAACTGTTTTTT | CASSLAQGRNEKLFF
TRBJ1-3 | - | - | TRBV5-5 | TGTGCCAGCAGCATTGACAGGGGAAACACCATATATTTT | CASSIDRGNTIYF
TRBJ1-5 | - | - | TRBV19 | TGTGCCAGTAGTCTCACCCCTATGGGCTTAAATCAGCCCCAGCATTTT | CASSLTPMGLNQPQHF
TRBJ2-1 | - | - | TRBV28 | TGTGCCAGCAGAGAAGAGGGACTTGAGCAGTTCTTC | CASREEGLEQFF
TRBJ2-7 | - | - | TRBV5-1 | TGCGCCAGCAGTCGAGACAGGACGGTCCTGGACGAGCAGTACTTC | CASSRDRTVLDEQYF
TRBJ2-7 | - | - | TRBV18 | TGTGCCAGCTCACGTGGACAGCTACCTACCTACGAGCAGTACTTC | CASSRGQLPTYEQYF
TRBJ2-3 | TRBD2 | - | TRBV5-1 | TGCGCCAGCAGCCCTGGACTAGTTATAGAAGATACGCAGTATTTT | CASSPGLVIEDTQYF
TRBJ2-7 | TRBD2 | - | TRBV25-1 | TGTGCCAGCAGTGAAGGGCTAGCGGGAGCCTACGAGCAGTACTTC | CASSEGLAGAYEQYF
TRBJ1-1 | - | - | TRBV5-1 | TGCGCCAGCAGCTTGACAGGAGATTACGCGAACACTGAAGCTTTCTTT | CASSLTGDYANTEAFF
TRBJ2-1 | - | - | TRBV10-3 | TGTGCCATCAGTGAGTCGAGTGTCGGGAATGAGCAGTTCTTC | CAISESSVGNEQFF
TRBJ2-1 | - | - | TRBV29-1 | TGCAGCGTTGAAAAACTCTCCGCCAGGGGTTACAATGAGCAGTTCTTC | CSVEKLSARGYNEQFF
TRBJ2-3 | - | - | TRBV5-1 | TGCGCCAGCAGCCCAGTCCGTTACACAGATACGCAGTATTTT | CASSPVRYTDTQYF
TRBJ1-1 | TRBD1 | - | TRBV6-2/TRBV6-3 | TGTGCCAGCAGTTTAGACAGGGTCGCTGAAGCTTTCTTT | CASSLDRVAEAFF
TRBJ2-7 | - | - | TRBV18 | TGTGCCAGCTCACTGACCGGGTTAGCCCACTACGAGCAGTACTTC | CASSLTGLAHYEQYF
TRBJ2-7 | - | - | TRBV27 | TGTGCCAGCAGACCAACAGGGGGGGGCGAGCAGTACTTC | CASRPTGGGEQYF
TRBJ2-1 | TRBD2 | - | TRBV18 | TGTGCCAGCTCCCCCGGGACTAGCGGGAGGAATGAGCAGTTCTTC | CASSPGTSGRNEQFF
TRBJ1-2 | - | - | TRBV24-1 | TGTGCCACCAGTGACCCCCCAAATGGCTACACCTTC | CATSDPPNGYTF
TRBJ2-7 | - | - | TRBV25-1 | TGTGCCAGCAGTGAACAGGGGAAAGCTTACGAGCAGTACTTC | CASSEQGKAYEQYF
TRBJ2-7 | TRBD1 | - | TRBV5-1 | TGCGCCAGCAGTATCAACCCTACCGGGACAGGGAGCCACGAGCAGTACTTC | CASSINPTGTGSHEQYF
TRBJ2-7 | TRBD2 | - | TRBV11-2 | TGTGCCAGCTCGCTAGCGGGGGACTCCTACGAGCAGTACTTC | CASSLAGDSYEQYF
TRBJ2-1 | TRBD2 | - | TRBV11-2 | TGTGCCAGCAGCTTTAGCGGGAGGGACAATGAGCAGTTCTTC | CASSFSGRDNEQFF
TRBJ2-7 | TRBD2 | - | TRBV24-1 | TGTGCCACCAGTGATCCCCGGGACTACTCCTACGAGCAGTACTTC | CATSDPRDYSYEQYF
TRBJ1-2 | - | - | TRBV30 | TGTGCCTGGAGCCGGGTCGGGAGCTATGGCTACACCTTC | CAWSRVGSYGYTF
TRBJ2-7 | - | - | TRBV28 | TGTGCCAGCCCCTTGTCAGGGAGGAACTTC | CASPLSGRNF
TRBJ2-3 | - | - | TRBV4-1 | TGCGCCAGCAGCTACCAGGGCGGGGACAGCACAGATACGCAGTATTTT | CASSYQGGDSTDTQYF
TRBJ1-3 | - | - | TRBV7-9 | TGTGCCAGCAACCTGGGGGCAGGGTACGGAAACACCATATATTTT | CASNLGAGYGNTIYF
TRBJ1-3 | TRBD1 | many | TRBV5-1 | TGCGCCAGCAGCCCGTCCCGGACAGGGGGCGCGGAGGGAAACACCATATATTTT | CASSPSRTGGAEGNTIYF